Sequencing of this T cell receptor beta chain was carried out in a study of T-cell reconstitution after alpha-beta-depleted transplantation in children. About this clonotype itself: Its antigen is currently unknown.

Construction of the TCRbeta library involved unique molecular identifiers. MiXCR, applied by TCRdb to the PCR reads, yields one record per CDR3 protein. The sample records about 420,000 distinct CDR3 sequences, roughly 17% being singletons. Study outcomes and limitations: Expanded clones from the graft, numbering several hundred, reportedly supplied alpha-beta T cells about two months after transplant.

Germline-derived CDR1 and CDR2 are SGHAT and FQNNGV. V dropped 2 bases and J dropped 4; count of bases not matched to a gene: 17. The CDR3 extends over 20 amino acids. The specimen comprised PBMCs, mostly from graft donor cells, sampled 360 days after TCRalphabeta/CD19-depleted stem cell transplant. The TCR originated in a boy younger than two who had a stem cell transplant for Wiskott-Aldrich syndrome, so the T cells may come from the graft donor. The chain has TRBV11-2 and TRBJ2-2; 9 bases align to TRBD2. The CDR3: CASSLPTGTSTKRGTGELFF. CDR3 bases: TGTGCCAGCAGCTTACCTACCGGGACTAGCACCAAAAGGGGCACCGGGGAGCTGTTTTTT.